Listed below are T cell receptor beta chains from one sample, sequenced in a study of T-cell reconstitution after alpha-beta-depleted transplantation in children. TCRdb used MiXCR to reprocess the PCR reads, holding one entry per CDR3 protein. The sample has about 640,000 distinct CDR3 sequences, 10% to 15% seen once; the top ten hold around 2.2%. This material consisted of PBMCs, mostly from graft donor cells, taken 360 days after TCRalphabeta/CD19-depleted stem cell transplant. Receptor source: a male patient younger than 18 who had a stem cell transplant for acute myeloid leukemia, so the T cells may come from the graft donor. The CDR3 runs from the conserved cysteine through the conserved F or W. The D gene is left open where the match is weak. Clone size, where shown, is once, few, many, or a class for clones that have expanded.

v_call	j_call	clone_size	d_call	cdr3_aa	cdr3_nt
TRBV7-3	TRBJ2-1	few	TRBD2	CASSVSGLAGRYNEQFF	TGTGCCAGCAGCGTATCGGGACTAGCGGGGAGGTACAATGAGCAGTTCTTC
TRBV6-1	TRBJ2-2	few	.	CASRRYPGVTHTGELFF	TGTGCCAGCCGTCGATACCCGGGGGTCACCCACACCGGGGAGCTGTTTTTT
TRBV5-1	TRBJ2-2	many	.	CASSLPGGFTGELFF	TGCGCCAGCAGCTTGCCCGGGGGCTTCACCGGGGAGCTGTTTTTT
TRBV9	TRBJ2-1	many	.	CASSVTFESEQFF	TGTGCCAGCAGCGTAACTTTTGAGAGTGAGCAGTTCTTC
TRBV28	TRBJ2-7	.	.	CASSSIQLLLSYEQYF	TGTGCCAGCAGTTCAATCCAGTTACTTCTCTCCTACGAGCAGTACTTC
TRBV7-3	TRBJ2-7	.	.	CASSLTGLDRGEQYF	TGTGCCAGCAGCTTAACCGGACTCGACCGAGGGGAGCAGTACTTC
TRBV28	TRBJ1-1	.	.	CASSLYTLLDRTAFF	TGTGCCAGCAGTTTATATACTTTGCTGGACCGGACAGCTTTCTTT
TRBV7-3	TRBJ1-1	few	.	CASSFPGQRVTEAFF	TGTGCCAGCAGCTTCCCCGGGCAGAGGGTCACTGAAGCTTTCTTT
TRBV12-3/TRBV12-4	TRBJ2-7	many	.	CASSSSGTDPYEQYF	TGTGCCAGCAGTTCTTCCGGGACTGATCCCTACGAGCAGTACTTC
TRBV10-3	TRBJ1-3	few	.	CAIGTSGNTIYF	TGTGCCATCGGGACCTCTGGAAACACCATATATTTT
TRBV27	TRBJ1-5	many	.	CASSFADQPQHF	TGTGCCAGCAGTTTCGCCGATCAGCCCCAGCATTTT
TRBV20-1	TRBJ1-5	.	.	CSARRGGFDQPQHF	TGCAGTGCTAGGAGAGGGGGGTTCGATCAGCCCCAGCATTTT
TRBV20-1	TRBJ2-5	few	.	CSASYGTYGETQYF	TGCAGTGCTAGCTACGGGACGTACGGAGAGACCCAGTACTTC
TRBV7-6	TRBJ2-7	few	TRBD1	CASSNDPTGAYSYEQYF	TGTGCCAGCAGCAACGACCCCACAGGGGCCTACTCCTACGAGCAGTACTTC
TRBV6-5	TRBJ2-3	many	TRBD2	CASSYVGLLNSTDTQYF	TGTGCCAGCAGTTACGTGGGACTACTCAATAGCACAGATACGCAGTATTTT
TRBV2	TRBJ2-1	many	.	CASSQTRYNEQFF	TGTGCCAGCAGCCAGACTAGGTACAATGAGCAGTTCTTC
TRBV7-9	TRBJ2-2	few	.	CASSPSGSDTGELFF	TGTGCCAGCAGCCCCAGCGGGTCCGACACCGGGGAGCTGTTTTTT
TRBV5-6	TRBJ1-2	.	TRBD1	CASSLGDRPYGYTF	TGTGCCAGCAGCTTGGGGGACAGACCCTATGGCTACACCTTC
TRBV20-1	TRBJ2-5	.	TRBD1	CSASDRDQETQYF	TGCAGTGCTTCCGACAGGGACCAAGAGACCCAGTACTTC
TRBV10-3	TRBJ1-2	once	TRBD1	CAISEVRQGPQYGYTF	TGTGCCATCAGTGAGGTCAGACAGGGACCACAGTATGGCTACACCTTC
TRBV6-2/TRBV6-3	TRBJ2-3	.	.	CASDAPPSGTDTQYF	TGTGCCAGCGACGCCCCGCCTAGCGGCACAGATACGCAGTATTTT
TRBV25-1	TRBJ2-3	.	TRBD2	CASSETSGRGADTQYF	TGTGCCAGCAGTGAGACTAGCGGGAGAGGTGCAGATACGCAGTATTTT
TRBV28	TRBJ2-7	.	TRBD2	CASSLFQRASGNGPVQYF	TGTGCCAGCAGTTTATTTCAACGGGCTAGCGGGAACGGACCGGTGCAGTACTTC
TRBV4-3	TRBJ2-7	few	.	CASSPRREGSYEQYF	TGCGCCAGCAGCCCCCGGCGGGAAGGCTCCTACGAGCAGTACTTC
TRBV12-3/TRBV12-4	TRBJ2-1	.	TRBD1	CASSLALGQGEYNEQFF	TGTGCCAGCAGTTTAGCGCTAGGGCAGGGGGAATACAATGAGCAGTTCTTC
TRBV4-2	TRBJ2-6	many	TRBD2	CASSQGDSGTGANVLTF	TGTGCCAGCAGCCAAGGGGATAGCGGGACTGGGGCCAACGTCCTGACTTTC
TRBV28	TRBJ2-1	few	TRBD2	CASRSPLAENYNEQFF	TGTGCCAGCAGGTCTCCTCTAGCGGAAAATTACAATGAGCAGTTCTTC
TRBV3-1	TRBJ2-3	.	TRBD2	CASSTAGGTDTQYF	TGTGCCAGCAGCACCGCGGGAGGAACAGATACGCAGTATTTT